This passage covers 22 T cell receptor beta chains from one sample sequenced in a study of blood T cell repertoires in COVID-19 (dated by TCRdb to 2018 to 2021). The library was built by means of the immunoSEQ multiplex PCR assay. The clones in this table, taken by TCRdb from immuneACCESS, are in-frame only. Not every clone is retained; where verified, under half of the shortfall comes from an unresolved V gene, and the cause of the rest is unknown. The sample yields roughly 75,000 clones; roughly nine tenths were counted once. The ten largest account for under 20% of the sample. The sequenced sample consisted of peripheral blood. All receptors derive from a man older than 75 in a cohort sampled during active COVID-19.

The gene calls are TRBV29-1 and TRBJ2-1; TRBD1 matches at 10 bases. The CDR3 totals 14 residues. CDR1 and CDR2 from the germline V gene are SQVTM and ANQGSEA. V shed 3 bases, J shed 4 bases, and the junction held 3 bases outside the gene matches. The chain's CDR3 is CSVDGDRGYNEQFF. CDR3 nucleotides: TGCAGCGTTGATGGGGACAGGGGATACAATGAGCAGTTCTTC.

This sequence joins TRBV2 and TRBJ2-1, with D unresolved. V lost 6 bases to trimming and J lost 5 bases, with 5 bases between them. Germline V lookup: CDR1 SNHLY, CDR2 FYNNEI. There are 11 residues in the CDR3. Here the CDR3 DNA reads TGTGCCAGCAGGTATCACAATGAGCAGTTCTTC. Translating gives CASRYHNEQFF. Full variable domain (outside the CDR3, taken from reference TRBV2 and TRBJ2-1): EPEVTQTPSHQVTQMGQEVILRCVPISNHLYFYWYRQILGQKVEFLVSFYNNEISEKSEIFDDQFSVERPDGSNFTLKIRSTKLEDSAMYFCASRYHNEQFFGPGTRLTVL.

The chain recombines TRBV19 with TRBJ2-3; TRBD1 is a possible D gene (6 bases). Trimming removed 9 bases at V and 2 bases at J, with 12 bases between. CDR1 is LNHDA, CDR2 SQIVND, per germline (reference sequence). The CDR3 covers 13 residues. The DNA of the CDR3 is TGTGCCAGCAATACAGGGAACACAGATACGCAGTATTTT. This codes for CASNTGNTDTQYF.

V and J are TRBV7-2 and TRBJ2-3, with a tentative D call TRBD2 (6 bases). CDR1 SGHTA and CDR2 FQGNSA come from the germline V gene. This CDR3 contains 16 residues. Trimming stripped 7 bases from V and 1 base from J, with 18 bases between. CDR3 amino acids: CASTKNSGGGTDTQYF. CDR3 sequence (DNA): TGTGCCAGCACGAAAAACAGCGGCGGGGGCACAGATACGCAGTATTTT.

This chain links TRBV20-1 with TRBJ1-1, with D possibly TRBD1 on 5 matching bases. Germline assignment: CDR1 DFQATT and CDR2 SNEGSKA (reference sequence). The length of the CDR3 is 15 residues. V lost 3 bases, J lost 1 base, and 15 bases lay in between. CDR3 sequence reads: CSASIMGRENTEAFF. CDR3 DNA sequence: TGCAGTGCTAGTATAATGGGCAGGGAGAACACTGAAGCTTTCTTT.

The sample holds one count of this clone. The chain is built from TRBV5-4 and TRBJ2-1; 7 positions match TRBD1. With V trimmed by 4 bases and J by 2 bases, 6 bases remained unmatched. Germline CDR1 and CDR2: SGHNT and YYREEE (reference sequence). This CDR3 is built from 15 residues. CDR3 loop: CASSVGTDTYNEQFF. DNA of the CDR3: TGTGCCAGCAGCGTCGGGACAGATACCTACAATGAGCAGTTCTTC.

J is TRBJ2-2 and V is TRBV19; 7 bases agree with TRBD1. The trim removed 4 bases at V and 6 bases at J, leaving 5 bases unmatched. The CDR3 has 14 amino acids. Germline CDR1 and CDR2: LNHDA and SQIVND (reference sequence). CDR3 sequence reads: CASSTTGQAGELFF. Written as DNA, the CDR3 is TGTGCCAGTAGTACGACAGGGCAAGCCGGGGAGCTGTTTTTT.

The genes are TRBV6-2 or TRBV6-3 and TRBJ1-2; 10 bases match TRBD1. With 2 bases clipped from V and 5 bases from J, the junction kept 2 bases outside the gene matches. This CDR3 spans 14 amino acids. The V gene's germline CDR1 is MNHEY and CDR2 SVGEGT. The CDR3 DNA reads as TGTGCCAGCAGTTACCGGGACAGGGGATATGGCTACACCTTC. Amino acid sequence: CASSYRDRGYGYTF.

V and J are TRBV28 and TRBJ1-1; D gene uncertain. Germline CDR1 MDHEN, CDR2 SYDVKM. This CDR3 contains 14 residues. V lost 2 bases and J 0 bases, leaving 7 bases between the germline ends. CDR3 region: CASSLPTVNTEAFF. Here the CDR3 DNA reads TGTGCCAGCAGTTTACCCACAGTGAACACTGAAGCTTTCTTT.

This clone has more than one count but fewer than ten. The DNA for the CDR3 is TGTGCCAGCAGCCCAGGGATGGGGCCGGGTAATGAAAAACTGTTTTTT. Its protein product is CASSPGMGPGNEKLFF. The V gene is TRBV3-1 (or the pseudogene TRBV3-2), the J gene TRBJ1-4; possible D gene TRBD1, 5 bases. The germline CDR1 and CDR2 sequences are LGHDT and YNNKEL (reference sequence). Trimming stripped 4 bases from V and 4 bases from J, with 16 bases between. The CDR3 has 16 amino acids.

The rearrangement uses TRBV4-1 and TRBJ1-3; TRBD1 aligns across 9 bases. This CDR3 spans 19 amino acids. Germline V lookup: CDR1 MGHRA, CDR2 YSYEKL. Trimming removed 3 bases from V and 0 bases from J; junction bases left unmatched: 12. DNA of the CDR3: TGCGCCAGCAGCCATACGGACAGGGGACTACTTAGCTCTGGAAACACCATATATTTT. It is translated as CASSHTDRGLLSSGNTIYF.

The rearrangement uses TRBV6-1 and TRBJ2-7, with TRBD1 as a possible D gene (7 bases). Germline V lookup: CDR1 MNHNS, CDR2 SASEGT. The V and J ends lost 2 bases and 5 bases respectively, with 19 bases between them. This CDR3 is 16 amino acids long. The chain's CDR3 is CASSELGAGGFNEQYF. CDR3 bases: TGTGCCAGCAGTGAATTAGGGGCAGGGGGGTTCAACGAGCAGTACTTC.

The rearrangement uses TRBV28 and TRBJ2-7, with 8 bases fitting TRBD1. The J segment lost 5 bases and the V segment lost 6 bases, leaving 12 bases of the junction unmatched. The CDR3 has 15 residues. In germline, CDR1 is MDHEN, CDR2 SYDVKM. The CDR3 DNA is TGTGCCAGCAGCTCACCAAGGACAGGGCTAAACGAGCAGTACGTC. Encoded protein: CASSSPRTGLNEQYV.

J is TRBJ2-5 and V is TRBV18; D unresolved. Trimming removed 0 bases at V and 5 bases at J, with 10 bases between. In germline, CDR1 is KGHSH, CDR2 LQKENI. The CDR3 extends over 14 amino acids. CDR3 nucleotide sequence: TGTGCCAGCTCACCACCGACTGATCGGGAGACCCAGTACTTC. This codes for CASSPPTDRETQYF.

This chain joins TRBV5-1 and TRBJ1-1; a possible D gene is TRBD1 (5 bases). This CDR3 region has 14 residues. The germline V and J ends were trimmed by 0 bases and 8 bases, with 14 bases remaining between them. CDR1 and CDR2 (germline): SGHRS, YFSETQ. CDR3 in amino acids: CASSLVQGVSEAFF. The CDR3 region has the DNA TGCGCCAGCAGCTTGGTCCAGGGTGTCTCCGAAGCTTTCTTT.

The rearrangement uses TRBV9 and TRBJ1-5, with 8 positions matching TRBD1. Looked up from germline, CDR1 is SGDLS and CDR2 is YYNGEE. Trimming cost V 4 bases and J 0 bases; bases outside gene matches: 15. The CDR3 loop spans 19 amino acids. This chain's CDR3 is CASSTGQGDFRGSNQPQHF. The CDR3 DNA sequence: TGTGCCAGCAGCACCGGACAGGGTGATTTTCGGGGTAGCAATCAGCCCCAGCATTTT.

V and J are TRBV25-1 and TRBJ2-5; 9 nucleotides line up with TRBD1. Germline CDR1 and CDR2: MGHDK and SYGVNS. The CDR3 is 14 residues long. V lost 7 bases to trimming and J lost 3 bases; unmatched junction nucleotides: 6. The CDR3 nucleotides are TGTGCCAGCAATCCCCGGGACAGGGAAGAGACCCAGTACTTC. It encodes CASNPRDREETQYF.

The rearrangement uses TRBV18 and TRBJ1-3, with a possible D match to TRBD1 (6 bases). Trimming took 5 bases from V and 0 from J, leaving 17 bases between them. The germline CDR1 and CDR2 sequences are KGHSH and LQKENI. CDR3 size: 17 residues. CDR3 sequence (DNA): TGTGCCAGCTCATTTGGGGGCAGCTCGTTCTCTGGAAACACCATATATTTT. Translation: CASSFGGSSFSGNTIYF.

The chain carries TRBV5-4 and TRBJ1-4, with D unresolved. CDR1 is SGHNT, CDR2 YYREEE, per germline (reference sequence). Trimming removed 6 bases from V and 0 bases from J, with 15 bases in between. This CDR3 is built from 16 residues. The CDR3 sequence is CASTSRSGATNEKLFF. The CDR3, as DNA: TGTGCCAGCACCTCCAGATCGGGTGCAACTAATGAAAAACTGTTTTTT.

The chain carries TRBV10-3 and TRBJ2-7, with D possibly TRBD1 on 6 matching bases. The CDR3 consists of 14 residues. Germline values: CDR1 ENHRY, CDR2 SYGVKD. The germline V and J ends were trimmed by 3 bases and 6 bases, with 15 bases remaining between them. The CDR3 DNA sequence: TGTGCCATCAGTGAACAGGGCCAAGCAAGCGAGCAGTACTTC. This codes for CAISEQGQASEQYF.

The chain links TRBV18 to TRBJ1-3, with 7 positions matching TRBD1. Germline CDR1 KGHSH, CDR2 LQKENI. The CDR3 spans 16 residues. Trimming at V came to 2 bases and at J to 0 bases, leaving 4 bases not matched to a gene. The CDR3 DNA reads TGTGCCAGCTCACCATTATCAGGGGGCTCTGGAAACACCATATATTTT. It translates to CASSPLSGGSGNTIYF. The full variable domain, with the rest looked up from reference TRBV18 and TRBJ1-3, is NAGVMQNPRHLVRRRGQEARLRCSPMKGHSHVYWYRQLPEEGLKFMVYLQKENIIDESGMPKERFSAEFPKEGPSILRIQQVVRGDSAAYFCASSPLSGGSGNTIYFGEGSWLTVV.

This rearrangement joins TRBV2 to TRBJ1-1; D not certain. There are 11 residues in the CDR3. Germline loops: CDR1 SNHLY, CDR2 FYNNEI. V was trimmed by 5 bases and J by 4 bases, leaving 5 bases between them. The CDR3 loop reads CASSTGTEAFF. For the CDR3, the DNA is TGTGCCAGCAGTACGGGCACTGAAGCTTTCTTT.